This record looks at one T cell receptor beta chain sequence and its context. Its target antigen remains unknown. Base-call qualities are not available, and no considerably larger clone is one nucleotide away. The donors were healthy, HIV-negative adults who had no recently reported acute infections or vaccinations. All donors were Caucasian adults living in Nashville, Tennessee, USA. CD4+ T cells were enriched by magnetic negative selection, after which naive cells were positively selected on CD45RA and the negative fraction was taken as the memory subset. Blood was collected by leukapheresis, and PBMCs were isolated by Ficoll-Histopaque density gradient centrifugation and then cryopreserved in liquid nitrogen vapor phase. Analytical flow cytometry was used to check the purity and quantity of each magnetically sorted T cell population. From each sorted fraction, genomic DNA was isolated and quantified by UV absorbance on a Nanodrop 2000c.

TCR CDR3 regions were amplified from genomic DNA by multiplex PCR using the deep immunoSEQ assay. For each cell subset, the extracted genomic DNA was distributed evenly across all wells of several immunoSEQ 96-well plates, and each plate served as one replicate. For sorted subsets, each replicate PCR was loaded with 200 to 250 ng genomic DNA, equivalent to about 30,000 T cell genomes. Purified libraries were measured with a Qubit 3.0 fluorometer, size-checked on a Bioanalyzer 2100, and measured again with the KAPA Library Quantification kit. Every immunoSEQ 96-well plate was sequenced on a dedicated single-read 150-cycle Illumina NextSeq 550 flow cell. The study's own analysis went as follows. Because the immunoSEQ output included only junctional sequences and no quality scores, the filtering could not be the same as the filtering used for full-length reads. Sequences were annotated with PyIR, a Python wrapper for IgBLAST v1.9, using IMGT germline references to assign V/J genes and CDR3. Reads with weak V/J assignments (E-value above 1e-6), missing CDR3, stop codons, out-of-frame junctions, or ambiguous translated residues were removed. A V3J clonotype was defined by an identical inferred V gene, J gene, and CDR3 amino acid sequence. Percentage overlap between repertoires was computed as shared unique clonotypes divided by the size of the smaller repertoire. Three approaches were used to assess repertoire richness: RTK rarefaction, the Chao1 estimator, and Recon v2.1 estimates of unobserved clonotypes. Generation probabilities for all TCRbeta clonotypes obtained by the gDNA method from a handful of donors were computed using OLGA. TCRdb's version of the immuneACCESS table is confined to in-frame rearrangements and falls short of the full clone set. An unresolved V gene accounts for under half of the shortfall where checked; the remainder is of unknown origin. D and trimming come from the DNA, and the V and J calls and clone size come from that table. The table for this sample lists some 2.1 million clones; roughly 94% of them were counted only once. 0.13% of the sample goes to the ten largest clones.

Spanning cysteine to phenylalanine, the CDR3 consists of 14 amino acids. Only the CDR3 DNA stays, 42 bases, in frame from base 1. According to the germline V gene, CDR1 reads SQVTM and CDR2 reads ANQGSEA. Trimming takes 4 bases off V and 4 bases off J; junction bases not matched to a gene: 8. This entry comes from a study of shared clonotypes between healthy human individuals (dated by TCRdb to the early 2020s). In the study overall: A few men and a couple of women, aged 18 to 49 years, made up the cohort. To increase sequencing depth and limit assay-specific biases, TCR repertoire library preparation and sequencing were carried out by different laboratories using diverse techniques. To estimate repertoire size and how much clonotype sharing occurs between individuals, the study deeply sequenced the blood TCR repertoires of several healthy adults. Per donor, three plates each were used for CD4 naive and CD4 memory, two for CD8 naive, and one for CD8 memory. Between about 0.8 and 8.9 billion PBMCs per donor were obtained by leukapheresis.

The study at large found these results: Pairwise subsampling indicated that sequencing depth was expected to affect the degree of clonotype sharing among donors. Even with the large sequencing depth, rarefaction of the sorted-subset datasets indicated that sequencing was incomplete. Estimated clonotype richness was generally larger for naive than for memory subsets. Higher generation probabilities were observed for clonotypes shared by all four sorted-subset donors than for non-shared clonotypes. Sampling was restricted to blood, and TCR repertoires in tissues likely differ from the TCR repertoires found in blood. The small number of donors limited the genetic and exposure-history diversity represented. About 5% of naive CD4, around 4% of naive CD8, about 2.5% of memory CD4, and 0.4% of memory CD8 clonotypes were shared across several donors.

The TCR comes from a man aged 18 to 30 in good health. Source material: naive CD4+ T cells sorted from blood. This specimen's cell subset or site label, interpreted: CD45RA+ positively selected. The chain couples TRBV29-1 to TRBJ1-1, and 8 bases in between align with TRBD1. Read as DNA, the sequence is TGCAGCGTTGTACTACAGGGGGAAGGCACTGAAGCTTTCTTT. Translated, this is CSVVLQGEGTEAFF.